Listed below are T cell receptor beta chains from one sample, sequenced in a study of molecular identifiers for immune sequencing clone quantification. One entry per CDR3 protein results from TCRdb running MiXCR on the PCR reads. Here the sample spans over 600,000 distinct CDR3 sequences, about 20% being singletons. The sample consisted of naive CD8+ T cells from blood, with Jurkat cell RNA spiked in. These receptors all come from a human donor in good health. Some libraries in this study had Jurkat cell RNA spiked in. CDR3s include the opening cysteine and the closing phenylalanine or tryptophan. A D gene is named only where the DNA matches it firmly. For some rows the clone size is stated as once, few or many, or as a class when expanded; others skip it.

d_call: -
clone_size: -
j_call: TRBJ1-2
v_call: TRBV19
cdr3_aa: CASSTLNYGYTF
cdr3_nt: TGTGCCAGTAGTACCCTCAACTATGGCTACACCTTC

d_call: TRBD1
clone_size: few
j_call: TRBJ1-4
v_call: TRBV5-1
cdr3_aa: CASSLTERQGNNEKLFF
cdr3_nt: TGCGCCAGCAGCTTGACCGAACGACAGGGGAATAATGAAAAACTGTTTTTT

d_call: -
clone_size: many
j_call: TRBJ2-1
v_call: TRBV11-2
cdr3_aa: CASSLPVDEQFF
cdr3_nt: TGTGCCAGCAGCCTCCCGGTAGATGAGCAGTTCTTC

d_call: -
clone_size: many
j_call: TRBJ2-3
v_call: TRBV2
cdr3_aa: CASSESSGPSTDTQYF
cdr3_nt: TGTGCCAGCAGTGAAAGTAGCGGACCTAGCACAGATACGCAGTATTTT

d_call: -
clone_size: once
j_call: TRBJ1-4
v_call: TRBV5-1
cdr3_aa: CASREDNTNEKLFF
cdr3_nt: TGCGCCAGCAGGGAGGACAACACTAATGAAAAGCTGTTTTTT

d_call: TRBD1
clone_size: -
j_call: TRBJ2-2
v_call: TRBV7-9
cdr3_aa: CASSSPDADRGLGTGELFF
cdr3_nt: TGTGCCAGCAGCTCCCCGGACGCCGACAGGGGGCTGGGCACCGGGGAGCTGTTTTTT

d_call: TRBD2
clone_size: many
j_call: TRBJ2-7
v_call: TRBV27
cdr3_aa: CASSPGTSYEQYF
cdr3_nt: TGTGCCAGCAGCCCCGGGACTAGCTACGAGCAGTACTTC

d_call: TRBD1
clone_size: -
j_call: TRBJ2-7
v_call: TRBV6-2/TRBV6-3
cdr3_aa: CASTPSPGQSFNYEQYF
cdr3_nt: TGTGCCAGCACACCGTCCCCGGGACAGTCCTTTAACTACGAGCAGTACTTC

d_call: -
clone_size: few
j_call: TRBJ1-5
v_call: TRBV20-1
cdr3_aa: CSAREISDQPQHF
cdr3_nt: TGCAGTGCTAGAGAGATCAGCGATCAGCCCCAGCATTTT

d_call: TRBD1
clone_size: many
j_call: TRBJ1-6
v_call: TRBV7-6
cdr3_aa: CASSLTTGVNSPLHF
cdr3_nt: TGTGCCAGCAGCTTAACAACAGGGGTTAATTCACCCCTCCACTTT

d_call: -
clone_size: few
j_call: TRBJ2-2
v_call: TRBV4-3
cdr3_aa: CASSQVDIGAGELFF
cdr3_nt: TGCGCCAGCAGCCAAGTGGATATAGGGGCCGGGGAGCTGTTTTTT

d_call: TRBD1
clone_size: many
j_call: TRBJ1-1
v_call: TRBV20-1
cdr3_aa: CSARDRGRVTEAFF
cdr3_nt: TGCAGTGCTAGGGACAGGGGGCGCGTCACTGAAGCTTTCTTT

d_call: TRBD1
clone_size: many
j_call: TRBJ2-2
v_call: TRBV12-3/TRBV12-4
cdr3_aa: CASSLFLFGDSNTGELFF
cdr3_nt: TGTGCCAGCAGTTTGTTCCTCTTTGGGGACAGTAACACCGGGGAGCTGTTTTTT

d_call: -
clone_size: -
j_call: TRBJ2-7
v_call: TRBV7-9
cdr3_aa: CASSLTVGFSEQYF
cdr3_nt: TGTGCCAGCAGCTTAACCGTCGGCTTTTCCGAGCAGTACTTC

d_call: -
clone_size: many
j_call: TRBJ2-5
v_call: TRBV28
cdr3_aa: CASSRISGIQETQYF
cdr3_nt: TGTGCCAGCAGCCGTATCTCAGGGATTCAAGAGACCCAGTACTTC

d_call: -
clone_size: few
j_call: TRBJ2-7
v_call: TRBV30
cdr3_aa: CAWSVGQISYEQYF
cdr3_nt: TGTGCCTGGAGTGTAGGACAGATATCCTACGAGCAGTACTTC

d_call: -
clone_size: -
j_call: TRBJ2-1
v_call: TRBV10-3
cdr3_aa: CAISESLFGQSSYNEQFF
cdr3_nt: TGTGCCATCAGTGAGTCTTTGTTCGGGCAGAGCTCCTACAATGAGCAGTTCTTC